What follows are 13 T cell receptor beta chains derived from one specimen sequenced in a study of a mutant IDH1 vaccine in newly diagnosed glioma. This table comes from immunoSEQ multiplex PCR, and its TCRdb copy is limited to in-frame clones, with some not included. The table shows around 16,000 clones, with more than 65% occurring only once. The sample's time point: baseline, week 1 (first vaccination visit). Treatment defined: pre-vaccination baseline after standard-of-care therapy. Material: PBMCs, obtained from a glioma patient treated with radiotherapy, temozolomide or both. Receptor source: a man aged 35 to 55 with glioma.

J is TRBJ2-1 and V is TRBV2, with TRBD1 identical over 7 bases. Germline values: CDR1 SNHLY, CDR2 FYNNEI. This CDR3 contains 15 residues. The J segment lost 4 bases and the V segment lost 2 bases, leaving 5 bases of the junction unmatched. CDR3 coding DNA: TGTGCCAGCAGTGAAAGCCGGGGACAGTACAATGAGCAGTTCTTC. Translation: CASSESRGQYNEQFF.

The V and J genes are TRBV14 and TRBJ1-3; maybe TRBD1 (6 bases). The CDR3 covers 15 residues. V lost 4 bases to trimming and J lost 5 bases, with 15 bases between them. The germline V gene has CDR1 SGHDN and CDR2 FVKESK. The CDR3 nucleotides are TGTGCCAGCAGCCGCAGGGGCGAGATGAGAAACACCATATATTTT. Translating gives CASSRRGEMRNTIYF.

The DNA for the CDR3 is TGTGCCAGCAGTTACTCGCCTAACACCGGGGAGCTGTTTTTT. Translated: CASSYSPNTGELFF. V is TRBV6-6 and J is TRBJ2-2; D gene ambiguous. The CDR3 spans 14 residues. Trimming pared 0 bases from V and 2 bases from J, leaving 4 bases between. Germline loops: CDR1 MNHNY, CDR2 SVGAGI (reference sequence).

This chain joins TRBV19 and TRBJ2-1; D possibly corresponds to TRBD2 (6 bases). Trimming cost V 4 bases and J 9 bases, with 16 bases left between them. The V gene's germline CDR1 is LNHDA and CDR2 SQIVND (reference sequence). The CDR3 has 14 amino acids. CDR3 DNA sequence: TGTGCCAGTAGTAGACTAGGAGGGCGAGGTGAGCAGTTCTTC. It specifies CASSRLGGRGEQFF.

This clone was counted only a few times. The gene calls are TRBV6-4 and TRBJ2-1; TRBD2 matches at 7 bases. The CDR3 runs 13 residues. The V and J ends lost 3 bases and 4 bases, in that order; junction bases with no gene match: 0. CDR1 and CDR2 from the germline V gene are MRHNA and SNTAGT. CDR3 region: CASSEREYNEQFF. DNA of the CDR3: TGTGCCAGCAGTGAGCGGGAGTACAATGAGCAGTTCTTC.

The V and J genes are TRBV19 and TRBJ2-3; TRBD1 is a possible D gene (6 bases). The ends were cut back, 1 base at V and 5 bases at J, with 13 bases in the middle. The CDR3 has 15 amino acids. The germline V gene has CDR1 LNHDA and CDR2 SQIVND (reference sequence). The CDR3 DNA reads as TGTGCCAGTAGTATAGGATCTGGGGGCGTAGATACGCAGTATTTT. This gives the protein CASSIGSGGVDTQYF.

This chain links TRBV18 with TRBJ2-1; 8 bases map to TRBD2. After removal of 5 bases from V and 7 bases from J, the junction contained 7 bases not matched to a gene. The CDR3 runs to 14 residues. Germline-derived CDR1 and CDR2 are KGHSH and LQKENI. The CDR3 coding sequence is TGTGCCAGCTCAATAGAAGTAGCGGGGAATGAGCAGTTCTTC. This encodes CASSIEVAGNEQFF.

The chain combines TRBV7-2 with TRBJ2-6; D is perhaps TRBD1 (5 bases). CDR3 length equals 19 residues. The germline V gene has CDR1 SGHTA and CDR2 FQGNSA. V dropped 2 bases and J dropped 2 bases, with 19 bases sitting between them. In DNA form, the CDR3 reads TGTGCCAGCAGCTTAAAGGGGCTCCTTCGAGCAGCTGGGGCCAACGTCCTGACTTTC. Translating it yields CASSLKGLLRAAGANVLTF.

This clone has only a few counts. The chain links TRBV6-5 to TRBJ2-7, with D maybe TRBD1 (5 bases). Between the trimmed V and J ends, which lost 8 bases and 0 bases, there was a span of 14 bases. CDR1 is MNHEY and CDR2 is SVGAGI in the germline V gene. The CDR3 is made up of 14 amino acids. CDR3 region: CASRRQLSSYEQYF. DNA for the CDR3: TGTGCCAGCCGAAGACAGCTGAGCTCCTACGAGCAGTACTTC.

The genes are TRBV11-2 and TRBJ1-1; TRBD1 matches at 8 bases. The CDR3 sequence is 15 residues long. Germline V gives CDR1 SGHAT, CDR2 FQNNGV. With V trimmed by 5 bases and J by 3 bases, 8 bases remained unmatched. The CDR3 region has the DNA TGTGCCAGCAGCCGGATCGGACAGGGATACACTGAAGCTTTCTTT. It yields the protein CASSRIGQGYTEAFF.

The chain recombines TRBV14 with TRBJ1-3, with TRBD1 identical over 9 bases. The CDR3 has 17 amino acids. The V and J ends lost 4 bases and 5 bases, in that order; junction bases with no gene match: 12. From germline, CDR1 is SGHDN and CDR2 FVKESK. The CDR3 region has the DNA TGTGCCAGCAGCCGACTCGAGGGACAGGGAAATAGAAACACCATATATTTT. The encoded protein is CASSRLEGQGNRNTIYF.

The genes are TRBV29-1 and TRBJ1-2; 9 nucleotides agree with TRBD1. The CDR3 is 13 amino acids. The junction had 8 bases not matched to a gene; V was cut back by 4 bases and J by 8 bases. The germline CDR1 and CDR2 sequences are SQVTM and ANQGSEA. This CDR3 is CSVALDRGVGYTF. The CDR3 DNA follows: TGCAGCGTTGCCCTGGACAGGGGCGTGGGCTACACCTTC.

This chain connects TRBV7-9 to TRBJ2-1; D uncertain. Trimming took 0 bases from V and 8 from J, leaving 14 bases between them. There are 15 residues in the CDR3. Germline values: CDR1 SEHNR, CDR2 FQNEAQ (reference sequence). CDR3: CASSLAIGASDEQFF. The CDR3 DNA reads TGTGCCAGCAGCTTAGCGATCGGAGCGTCTGATGAGCAGTTCTTC.